This is a list of T cell receptor beta chains from one sample in a study of human T cells and chemical hapten exposure. TCRdb re-called the RACE reads with MiXCR, one entry per CDR3 protein. The profile shows approximately 400,000 distinct CDR3 sequences, 5% to 6.5% of them singletons. Sequences were derived from whole blood, sampled in connection with sensitization to the hapten diphenylcyclopropenone (DPC). These receptor sequences come from a woman between 50 and 59 years old with alopecia areata. Some clones in this sample may be carry-over from other donors' samples. Each CDR3 is given with its conserved first and last residue. The order of the fields is J gene, V gene, D gene, clone size, CDR3 protein, CDR3 DNA. The D gene is left open where the match is weak. Expanded clones are given a class, and other clones once, few, many or no size at all.

TRBJ2-1	TRBV3-1	-	few	CASSQPSAASYNEQFF	TGTGCCAGCAGCCAACCTTCAGCGGCCTCCTACAATGAGCAGTTCTTC
TRBJ1-6	TRBV5-1	-	few	CASSYNENSPLHF	TGCGCCAGCAGCTATAATGAGAATTCACCCCTCCACTTT
TRBJ1-4	TRBV18	-	-	CASSLSGRTGPVFF	TGTGCCAGCTCACTGTCGGGGCGAACCGGCCCTGTGTTTTTT
TRBJ1-3	TRBV9	-	many	CASGSGNTIYF	TGTGCCAGCGGATCTGGAAACACCATATATTTT
TRBJ2-3	TRBV28	TRBD2	many	CASSLHRLAGATDTQYF	TGTGCCAGCAGTCTACACAGACTAGCGGGAGCCACAGATACGCAGTATTTT
TRBJ2-1	TRBV13	TRBD2	many	CASSFPGLAGARSYNEQFF	TGTGCCAGCAGCTTTCCGGGACTAGCGGGAGCGCGATCCTACAATGAGCAGTTCTTC
TRBJ2-1	TRBV12-3/TRBV12-4	-	few	CASSFGDLTFF	TGTGCCAGCAGTTTCGGGGACTTGACGTTCTTC
TRBJ1-4	TRBV3-1	-	many	CASSQVREKLFF	TGTGCCAGCAGCCAAGTCAGGGAAAAACTGTTTTTT
TRBJ2-3	TRBV25-1	TRBD1	many	CASSRGQGRDTQYF	TGTGCCAGCAGTCGAGGACAGGGAAGAGATACGCAGTATTTT
TRBJ2-4	TRBV2	-	many	CASSDSERSGAKNIQYF	TGTGCCAGCAGTGATTCAGAAAGATCCGGGGCCAAAAACATTCAGTACTTC
TRBJ1-2	TRBV28	-	many	CASNLGRANYGYTF	TGTGCCAGCAACCTGGGCAGGGCTAACTATGGCTACACCTTC
TRBJ1-1	TRBV12-3/TRBV12-4	-	many	CASSFMNTEAFF	TGTGCCAGCAGTTTCATGAACACTGAAGCTTTCTTT
TRBJ1-1	TRBV27	-	few	CASSLWQDGTEAFF	TGTGCCAGCAGTTTATGGCAGGACGGCACTGAAGCTTTCTTT
TRBJ2-1	TRBV7-8	-	many	CASSLFSGSYNEQFF	TGTGCCAGCAGCTTATTTAGCGGCTCCTACAATGAGCAGTTCTTC
TRBJ2-7	TRBV28	-	few	CASSFLTGSFYEQYF	TGTGCCAGCAGCTTCTTGACAGGCTCGTTCTACGAGCAGTACTTC
TRBJ1-1	TRBV7-6	-	many	CASSSGTANTEAFF	TGTGCCAGCAGTTCTGGGACGGCGAACACTGAAGCTTTCTTT
TRBJ1-3	TRBV18	-	many	CASSLGRGNSGNTIYF	TGTGCCAGCTCCCTCGGAAGGGGGAACTCTGGAAACACCATATATTTT
TRBJ1-2	TRBV28	-	few	CASSFLRQANYGYTF	TGTGCCAGCAGTTTCTTAAGACAGGCGAACTATGGCTACACCTTC
TRBJ2-3	TRBV6-5	-	many	CASSYRPTDTQYF	TGTGCCAGCAGTTACAGACCCACAGATACGCAGTATTTT
TRBJ1-1	TRBV2	TRBD1	many	CASSSDRATEAFF	TGTGCCAGCAGCTCGGACAGGGCCACTGAAGCTTTCTTT
TRBJ2-1	TRBV10-3	TRBD2	many	CAISESSSTGTRPSNEQFF	TGTGCCATCAGTGAGTCCTCTTCTACCGGGACTAGGCCTTCCAATGAGCAGTTCTTC
TRBJ1-2	TRBV29-1	-	many	CSLGGSNYGYTF	TGCAGCCTGGGGGGGAGTAACTATGGCTACACCTTC
TRBJ1-1	TRBV11-1	TRBD1	many	CASSLHTGQGNTEAFF	TGTGCCAGCAGCTTACATACAGGACAGGGGAACACTGAAGCTTTCTTT
TRBJ2-2	TRBV12-3/TRBV12-4	-	many	CASSLALGGVGTGELFF	TGTGCCAGCAGTTTAGCTCTGGGGGGAGTGGGCACCGGGGAGCTGTTTTTT
TRBJ2-2	TRBV4-1	TRBD2	many	CATRRTSGTGELFF	TGCGCCACACGTCGGACTAGCGGCACCGGGGAGCTGTTTTTT
TRBJ2-7	TRBV20-1	-	many	CSARGRQALDYEQYF	TGCAGTGCTAGAGGAAGACAGGCCCTAGACTACGAGCAGTACTTC
TRBJ1-2	TRBV20-1	-	few	CSAFRGEGYTF	TGCAGTGCTTTCAGGGGAGAGGGCTACACCTTC
TRBJ2-2	TRBV24-1	-	few	CATSAGLAGELFF	TGTGCCACGTCCGCGGGGTTGGCCGGGGAGCTGTTTTTT